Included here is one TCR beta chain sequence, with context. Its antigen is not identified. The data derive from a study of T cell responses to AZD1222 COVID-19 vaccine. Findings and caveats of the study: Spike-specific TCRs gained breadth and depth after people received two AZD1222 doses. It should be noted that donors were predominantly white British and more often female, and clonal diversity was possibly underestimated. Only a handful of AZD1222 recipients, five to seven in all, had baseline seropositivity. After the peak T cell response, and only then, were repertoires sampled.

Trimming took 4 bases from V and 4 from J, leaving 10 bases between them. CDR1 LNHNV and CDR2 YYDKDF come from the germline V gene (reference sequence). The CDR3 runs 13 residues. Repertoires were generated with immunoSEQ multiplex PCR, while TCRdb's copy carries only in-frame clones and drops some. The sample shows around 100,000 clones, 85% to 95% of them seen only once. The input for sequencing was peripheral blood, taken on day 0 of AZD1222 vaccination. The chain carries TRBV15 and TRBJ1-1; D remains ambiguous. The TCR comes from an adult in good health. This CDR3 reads CATSTDGSTEAFF. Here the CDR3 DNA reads TGTGCCACCAGCACCGATGGTAGCACTGAAGCTTTCTTT.